The present TCR beta chain was sequenced within a study of CD8 T cells in Susac syndrome. Germline CDR1 SGHVS, CDR2 FQNEAQ. The CDR3 is made up of 15 amino acids. V trimming: 6 bases; J trimming: 1 base; junction bases outside the gene matches: 5. The RNA input was about 0.5 to 1 ug, and it was reverse transcribed with random hexamers. MiXCR, applied by TCRdb to the immunoSEQ multiplex PCR reads, yields one record per CDR3 protein. Among some 120,000 distinct CDR3 sequences, roughly 89% were seen once, and the ten largest hold about 0.23%. TCR beta sequences were obtained from blood CD8+ and CD4+ T cells. The patients who served as multiple sclerosis controls were treatment-naive and had stable or active relapsing-remitting disease that fulfilled the revised McDonald criteria.

Sample: CD8+ T cells from PBMCs. The V and J genes are TRBV7-8 and TRBJ2-2; 7 nucleotides match TRBD2. The receptor's source is a human donor with multiple sclerosis. The CDR3 reads CASRNGLVNTGELFF. The DNA for the CDR3 is TGTGCCAGCAGGAACGGACTAGTGAACACCGGGGAGCTGTTTTTT.